This T cell receptor beta chain is drawn from a study of blood T cells in healthy people across ages. This clonotype was found many times. What it binds is unknown. Through a sample-barcoded 5' primer and a J-beta primer mix, a second PCR was run for roughly 6 to 12 cycles. Each CDR3 protein gets one entry after TCRdb re-called the 5' RACE reads with MiXCR. The sample yields 650,000 to 1,000,000 distinct CDR3 sequences, 36% seen once. Broader study findings: When set beside aged donors, long-lived donors presented more naive CD4+ cells and higher diversity.

This clonotype originated in a man aged 18 to 30 in good health. The sample was blood.

CDR3 DNA: TGCAGTGCTAGAGATTCGGCTAGCGGGGAAATTGAGCAGTTCTTC. Translation: CSARDSASGEIEQFF. The V and J genes are TRBV20-1 and TRBJ2-1; 9 bases fit TRBD2. Germline assignment: CDR1 DFQATT and CDR2 SNEGSKA (reference sequence). This CDR3 comprises 15 residues. V dropped 0 bases and J dropped 9; count of bases not matched to a gene: 9.